The rows below give T cell receptor beta chains drawn from one sample of a study of response to subunit inactivated influenza vaccine. In TCRdb, the RT-PCR reads were re-called with MiXCR into one record per CDR3 protein. The table includes around 850,000 distinct CDR3 sequences, about a fifth detected once. Sequenced material: PBMCs from blood, taken roughly 5 days after vaccination. These receptors originate from a man between 45 and 60 years old who received an inactivated influenza vaccine. Each CDR3 is given with its conserved first and last residue. The D gene is left open where the match is weak. The listing skips clone size in some rows; elsewhere it reads once, few, many or a size class.

D	J	V	size	CDR3	DNA
NA	TRBJ1-2	TRBV6-1	NA	CASSNDGPPRDYGYTF	TGTGCCAGCAGTAATGATGGACCGCCGCGGGACTATGGCTACACCTTC
NA	TRBJ2-5	TRBV15	NA	CATRFLAGQYQETQYF	TGTGCCACCAGGTTCCTGGCAGGCCAGTACCAAGAGACCCAGTACTTC
TRBD1	TRBJ2-1	TRBV20-1	NA	CSARQGELVGEQFF	TGCAGTGCTAGACAGGGGGAGTTGGTCGGTGAGCAGTTCTTC
TRBD1	TRBJ2-7	TRBV6-6	few	CASNPGQGHEQYF	TGTGCCAGCAACCCGGGACAGGGCCACGAGCAGTACTTC
NA	TRBJ2-7	TRBV11-2	NA	CASSPSYARATYEQYF	TGTGCCAGCAGCCCCTCCTACGCGAGGGCCACCTACGAGCAGTACTTC
NA	TRBJ2-2	TRBV5-1	NA	CASSLYRLGGQNTGELFF	TGCGCCAGCAGCTTGTACCGCTTGGGGGGCCAGAACACCGGGGAGCTGTTTTTT
NA	TRBJ1-3	TRBV20-1	few	CSAPDAGNTIYF	TGCAGTGCTCCTGATGCTGGAAACACCATATATTTT
TRBD2	TRBJ2-1	TRBV4-1	few	CASSPSGGKSSYNEQFF	TGCGCCAGCAGCCCGAGCGGGGGGAAAAGCTCCTACAATGAGCAGTTCTTC
NA	TRBJ2-1	TRBV12-3/TRBV12-4	few	CASSKTVAVATFGQFF	TGTGCCAGCAGCAAAACGGTGGCGGTAGCGACCTTTGGGCAGTTCTTC
NA	TRBJ1-5	TRBV20-1	few	CSARIGGQGSQPQHF	TGCAGTGCTAGGATAGGAGGGCAGGGTAGTCAGCCCCAGCATTTT
NA	TRBJ1-1	TRBV20-1	few	CSASNKGLNTEAFF	TGCAGTGCTAGTAACAAGGGATTGAACACTGAAGCTTTCTTT
NA	TRBJ2-5	TRBV6-1	NA	CASRQDSLQETQYF	TGTGCCAGCAGGCAGGACAGCCTCCAAGAGACCCAGTACTTC
NA	TRBJ2-3	TRBV28	few	CASSSTPTVDF	TGTGCCAGCAGTTCTACCCCAACCGTAGATTTT
NA	TRBJ1-1	TRBV29-1	many	CSVERSGKEAFF	TGCAGCGTTGAAAGGTCAGGGAAGGAAGCTTTCTTT
NA	TRBJ2-5	TRBV10-3	NA	CAISATGTFRETQYF	TGTGCCATCAGTGCGACAGGGACTTTCCGAGAGACCCAGTACTTC
NA	TRBJ1-1	TRBV7-2	few	CASRRGLEAFF	TGTGCCAGCAGAAGAGGACTAGAAGCTTTCTTT
NA	TRBJ2-1	TRBV10-3	NA	CAISEGSNNEQFF	TGTGCCATCAGTGAGGGGTCCAACAATGAGCAGTTCTTC
NA	TRBJ1-5	TRBV12-3/TRBV12-4	few	CASSRGNRVLGQPQHF	TGTGCCAGCAGTCGAGGAAACAGGGTTCTAGGACAGCCCCAGCATTTT
NA	TRBJ2-5	TRBV5-1	NA	CASSGQEGETQYF	TGCGCCAGCAGTGGGCAAGAAGGAGAGACCCAGTACTTC
NA	TRBJ2-1	TRBV12-5	few	CASGRSAYNEQFF	TGTGCTAGTGGCAGATCCGCCTACAATGAGCAGTTCTTC
NA	TRBJ1-3	TRBV12-3/TRBV12-4	NA	CASSLFGGPFSGNTIYF	TGTGCCAGCAGTTTATTTGGGGGTCCCTTCTCTGGAAACACCATATATTTT
NA	TRBJ2-2	TRBV6-1	NA	CASSDPNTGELFF	TGTGCCAGCAGTGACCCTAACACCGGGGAGCTGTTTTTT
NA	TRBJ2-4	TRBV12-3/TRBV12-4	NA	CASSFRGSDIQYF	TGTGCCAGCAGTTTTAGAGGATCTGACATTCAGTACTTC
TRBD2	TRBJ2-3	TRBV20-1	few	CSSRNSGWNTDTQYF	TGCAGCTCCCGGAATAGCGGGTGGAACACAGATACGCAGTATTTT
NA	TRBJ2-3	TRBV5-1	few	CASRSGDRDTQYF	TGCGCCAGCAGGTCGGGCGACCGGGATACGCAGTATTTT
TRBD1	TRBJ1-2	TRBV6-1	NA	CASRKTGSDGYTF	TGTGCCAGCAGGAAGACAGGGTCGGATGGCTACACCTTC